These T cell receptor beta chains were read from a single sample in a study of patients and donors after allogeneic stem cell transplantation. One entry per CDR3 protein, called by TCRdb with MiXCR from the RT-PCR reads. This sample has about 960,000 distinct CDR3 sequences, with approximately 18% found just once. Specimen: blood, either unsorted or a sorted T cell fraction (not recorded which). These receptors came from a human donor who was either an allogeneic HSCT recipient or a stem cell or donor lymphocyte infusion donor (not recorded which). It is not recorded whose cells these are; they may come from a transplant donor. CDR3s include the opening cysteine and the closing phenylalanine or tryptophan. D genes are given only for firm matches. Not every row has a clone size; where given, it reads once, few, many or a size class.

len | j_gene | d_gene | v_gene | abundance | CDR3nt | CDR3aa
15 | TRBJ1-1 | NA | TRBV10-3 | NA | TGTGCCATCAAAGGGTACCGGGCCGCGAACACTGAAGCTTTCTTT | CAIKGYRAANTEAFF
16 | TRBJ2-1 | TRBD2 | TRBV5-1 | few | TGCGCCAGCAGTCTAGCGGGAGTGGTGGGTTACAATGAGCAGTTCTTC | CASSLAGVVGYNEQFF
17 | TRBJ2-6 | NA | TRBV20-1 | NA | TGCAGTGCTAGAGATCGATCGACGGTTGGCGGGGCCAACGTCCTGACTTTC | CSARDRSTVGGANVLTF
13 | TRBJ2-2 | TRBD2 | TRBV5-1 | NA | TGCGCCAGCTCTAGCCGGGAGGCCGGGGAGCTGTTTTTT | CASSSREAGELFF
12 | TRBJ2-7 | NA | TRBV5-1 | NA | TGCGCCAGCAGCTTCAGAGAGGACGAGCAGTACTTC | CASSFREDEQYF
15 | TRBJ2-1 | TRBD2 | TRBV6-2/TRBV6-3 | NA | TGTGCCAGCAGACAACCGGGACTAGCGGGTCGTGAGCAGTTCTTC | CASRQPGLAGREQFF
12 | TRBJ1-4 | NA | TRBV7-2 | NA | TGTGCCAGCAGCCGGACAGCGGAAAAACTGTTTTTT | CASSRTAEKLFF
15 | TRBJ2-7 | TRBD1 | TRBV3-1 | few | TGTGCCAGCAGCCAAGATAGGGGGCCAGCCTACGAGCAGTACTTC | CASSQDRGPAYEQYF
16 | TRBJ2-7 | NA | TRBV20-1 | few | TGCAGTGCTAGAGAAAGACTTTTCGACAAATTATACGAGCAGTACTTC | CSARERLFDKLYEQYF
14 | TRBJ2-1 | TRBD2 | TRBV12-3/TRBV12-4 | many | TGTGCCAGCGGCAGCGGGAGGGCCGTCAATGAGCAGTTCTTC | CASGSGRAVNEQFF
18 | TRBJ2-3 | TRBD2 | TRBV28 | many | TGTGCCAGCAGTTGGCTACCTAGCGGGGGAGTTAGCACAGATACGCAGTATTTT | CASSWLPSGGVSTDTQYF
14 | TRBJ2-5 | NA | TRBV29-1 | NA | TGCAGCGCTGAGGCGGGGACGGAAAAAGAGACCCAGTACTTC | CSAEAGTEKETQYF
16 | TRBJ2-7 | TRBD1 | TRBV12-3/TRBV12-4 | NA | TGTGCCAGCAGTCCCGAGACAGGGACCAGCTCCTACGAGCAGTACTTC | CASSPETGTSSYEQYF
14 | TRBJ2-3 | NA | TRBV20-1 | NA | TGCAGTGTCACCCGGGACTCGCGCACAGATACGCAGTATTTT | CSVTRDSRTDTQYF
14 | TRBJ2-7 | NA | TRBV11-1 | few | TGTGCCAGCAGCTTGCGCCTAGAGTCCTACGAGCAGTACTTC | CASSLRLESYEQYF
16 | TRBJ1-6 | TRBD1 | TRBV4-2 | NA | TGTGCCAGCAGCCAAGATGCCAGGGGGAAGAATTCACCCCTCCACTTT | CASSQDARGKNSPLHF
16 | TRBJ1-3 | NA | TRBV12-3/TRBV12-4 | NA | TGTGCCAGCAGTTTTTGGGCACTTCACTCTGGAAACACCATATATTTT | CASSFWALHSGNTIYF
15 | TRBJ1-1 | TRBD1 | TRBV24-1 | NA | TGTGCCACCAGTGACTCGGACAGGGGGTTGACTGAAGCTTTCTTT | CATSDSDRGLTEAFF
16 | TRBJ1-2 | NA | TRBV7-8 | few | TGTGCCAGCAGCGTCAGTGGGGGTCGGTCCATCTATGGCTACACCTTC | CASSVSGGRSIYGYTF
14 | TRBJ2-2 | NA | TRBV24-1 | NA | TGTGCCACCAGCGAGGTCCCGAACACCGGGGAGCTGTTTTTT | CATSEVPNTGELFF
13 | TRBJ1-5 | NA | TRBV27 | NA | TGTGCCAGCAGCGAGACACTTTCCAACCCCCAGCATTTT | CASSETLSNPQHF
14 | TRBJ2-4 | TRBD2 | TRBV7-2 | few | TGTGCCAGCAGCCCCGGGGGGAGGGTCAACATTCAGTACTTC | CASSPGGRVNIQYF
15 | TRBJ1-5 | NA | TRBV3-1 | NA | TGTGCCAGCAGCCGAAGTGGGGCAAACAATCAGCCCCAGCATTTT | CASSRSGANNQPQHF
14 | TRBJ1-2 | NA | TRBV7-2 | NA | TGTGCCAGCAGCTTAGAAGGGGTAAACTATGGCTACACCTTC | CASSLEGVNYGYTF
11 | TRBJ1-1 | NA | TRBV20-1 | NA | TGCAGTGCTCTGGAGGTCCCTGAAGCTTTCTTT | CSALEVPEAFF
15 | TRBJ2-3 | TRBD2 | TRBV20-1 | few | TGCAGTGCACAGACGGGGACTAGCGGCACAGATACGCAGTATTTT | CSAQTGTSGTDTQYF
14 | TRBJ1-1 | NA | TRBV5-1 | many | TGCGCCAGCAGCTTGTTTAGGGCGAACACTGAAGCTTTCTTT | CASSLFRANTEAFF
16 | TRBJ1-5 | NA | TRBV15 | NA | TGTGCCACCAGCGGATACAGGGTGAGGAGCAATCAGCCCCAGCATTTT | CATSGYRVRSNQPQHF
15 | TRBJ2-3 | TRBD1 | TRBV4-2 | few | TGTGCCAGCAGCCAAGAGGGACAGGGGTTAGATACGCAGTATTTT | CASSQEGQGLDTQYF